This entry lists 9 T cell receptor beta chains sequenced from one sample in a study of CD8 T cells in Susac syndrome. Reverse transcription used about 0.5 to 1 ug RNA and random hexamers. Using its own MiXCR run on the immunoSEQ multiplex PCR reads, TCRdb lists one record per CDR3 protein. The data contain roughly 330,000 distinct CDR3 sequences, around 90% of them singletons. Material: CD4+ T cells from PBMCs. The source is a human donor with multiple sclerosis.

The chain couples TRBV4-3 to TRBJ1-3, with D hard to call. The CDR3 loop spans 15 amino acids. Trimming cost V 0 bases and J 0 bases, with 6 bases left between them. Per germline, CDR1 LGHNA and CDR2 YSLEER. CDR3 loop: CASSQDPFSGNTIYF. CDR3 nucleotide sequence: TGCGCCAGCAGCCAAGATCCCTTCTCTGGAAACACCATATATTTT.

This clonotype was seen more than once but under ten times. J is TRBJ2-5 and V is TRBV5-6, with no clear D. CDR1 is SGHDT, CDR2 YYEEEE, per germline. The CDR3 has 14 amino acids. Trimming left V 0 bases short and J 4 bases short, with 10 bases between. This CDR3 reads CASSLGVRGETQYF. CDR3 DNA: TGTGCCAGCAGCTTGGGGGTGAGAGGAGAGACCCAGTACTTC.

This chain joins TRBV4-1 and TRBJ1-5; D gene unclear. The CDR3 has 17 amino acids. The germline V and J ends were trimmed by 1 base and 5 bases, with 18 bases remaining between them. CDR1 is MGHRA and CDR2 is YSYEKL in the germline V gene. The CDR3 DNA follows: TGCGCCAGCAGCCAAGTTGACCGCTCCCCCCCCTATCAGCCCCAGCATTTT. This translates into CASSQVDRSPPYQPQHF.

V is TRBV5-4 and J is TRBJ1-2; D is unclear. Germline V gene sequence: CDR1 SGHNT, CDR2 YYREEE (reference sequence). There are 13 residues in the CDR3. Trimming removed 1 base from V and 6 bases from J, with 10 bases in between. The CDR3 region is CASSLSGGDGYTF. In DNA form, the CDR3 reads TGTGCCAGCAGCTTGAGTGGTGGGGATGGCTACACCTTC.

The count of this clonotype is one. This chain uses TRBV30 with TRBJ2-1; D is undetermined. This CDR3 has 12 amino acids. V dropped 0 bases and J dropped 3 bases, with 3 bases sitting between them. CDR1 GTSNPN and CDR2 SVGIG come from the germline V gene (reference sequence). The CDR3 DNA reads TGTGCCTGGAGTGTACTCTACAATGAGCAGTTCTTC. Encoded protein: CAWSVLYNEQFF.

The CDR3 DNA reads as TGTGCCAGCAGCTTATCCCCTAGCACAGATACGCAGTATTTT. Translating it yields CASSLSPSTDTQYF. This chain links TRBV11-3 with TRBJ2-3; D not certain. CDR1 and CDR2 (germline): SGHNT, YENEEA. The CDR3 contains 14 residues. Trimming pared 2 bases from V and 0 bases from J, leaving 6 bases between. The entire variable domain, with the rest obtained from reference TRBV11-3 and TRBJ2-3, is as follows: EAGVVQSPRYKIIEKKQPVAFWCNPISGHNTLYWYLQNLGQGPELLIRYENEEAVDDSQLPKDRFSAERLKGVDSTLKIQPAELGDSAVYLCASSLSPSTDTQYFGPGTRLTVL.

The chain recombines TRBV12-3 or TRBV12-4 with TRBJ2-1; D may be TRBD2 (6 bases). The CDR3 is made up of 14 amino acids. Trimming removed 4 bases at V and 2 bases at J, with 9 bases between. The CDR3 DNA reads TGTGCCAGCAGTTCCAAGCGGGCCTACAATGAGCAGTTCTTC. Translating gives CASSSKRAYNEQFF.

The chain has TRBV7-3 and TRBJ2-1; D is unresolved. Trimming removed 5 bases at V and 8 bases at J, with 13 bases between. This CDR3 has 13 residues. Germline-derived CDR1 and CDR2 are SGHTA and FQGTGA. For the CDR3, the DNA is TGTGCCAGCAGCCCCCGCGGCACGGATGAGCAGTTCTTC. It yields the protein CASSPRGTDEQFF.

The chain combines TRBV19 with TRBJ2-4; 12 bases align to TRBD2. The CDR3 covers 20 residues. The V gene end was trimmed by 5 bases and the J gene end by 0 bases; junction bases not matched to a gene: 14. Germline V lookup: CDR1 LNHDA, CDR2 SQIVND (reference sequence). The CDR3 sequence: CASSVRTSGNAPLAKNIQYF. CDR3 DNA: TGTGCCAGTAGTGTAAGGACTAGCGGGAACGCTCCTCTAGCCAAAAACATTCAGTACTTC.